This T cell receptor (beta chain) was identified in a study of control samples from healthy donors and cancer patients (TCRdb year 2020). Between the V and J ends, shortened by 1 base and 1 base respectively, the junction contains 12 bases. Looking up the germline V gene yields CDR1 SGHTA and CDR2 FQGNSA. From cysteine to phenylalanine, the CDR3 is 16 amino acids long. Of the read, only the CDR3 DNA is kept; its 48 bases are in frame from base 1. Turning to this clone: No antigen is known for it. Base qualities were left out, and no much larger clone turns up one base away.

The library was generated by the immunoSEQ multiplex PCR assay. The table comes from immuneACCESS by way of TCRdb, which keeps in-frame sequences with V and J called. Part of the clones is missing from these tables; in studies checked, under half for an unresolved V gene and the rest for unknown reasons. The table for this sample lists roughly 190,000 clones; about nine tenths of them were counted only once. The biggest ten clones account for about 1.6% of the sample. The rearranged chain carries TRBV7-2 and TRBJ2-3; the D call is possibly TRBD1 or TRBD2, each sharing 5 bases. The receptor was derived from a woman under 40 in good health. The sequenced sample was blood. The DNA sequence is TGTGCCAGCAGCTTAGGTTTACGGGGACGCACAGATACGCAGTATTTT. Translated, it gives CASSLGLRGRTDTQYF.